These 31 T cell receptor beta chains share one sample of origin, sequenced in a study of glioma-infiltrating T cells. Amplification of TCR alpha and beta CDR3 regions from RNA used iRepertoire nested multiplex PCR. Via MiXCR, TCRdb re-called the multiplex PCR reads, giving one row per CDR3 protein. Among around 390,000 distinct CDR3 sequences listed, 35% to 45% were seen once. The sequencing sample was made of glioma tissue, nonneoplastic brain tissue, or PBMCs (not recorded which). The receptors originated from a human donor with low-grade glioma or glioblastoma, undergoing nonglioma brain surgery, or in good health (not recorded which).

With respect to this clonotype: Possible read error: a much larger clone is one base away. The rearrangement links TRBV28 to TRBJ1-2, with 8 bases lining up with TRBD1. Germline CDR1 MDHEN, CDR2 SYDVKM. The CDR3 sequence is 17 residues long. V lost 1 base to trimming and J lost 4 bases; unmatched junction nucleotides: 11. CDR3 in amino acids: CASSLSSTGDQGYGYTF. Here the CDR3 DNA reads TGTGCCAGCAGTTTATCCTCGACAGGGGATCAGGGCTATGGCTACACCTTC.

Only a few counts were recorded for this clonotype. The CDR3, as DNA: TGCAGTGCTAGAGTCACGGACGGCGGTCCCTATAATTCACCCCTCCACTTT. This encodes CSARVTDGGPYNSPLHF. The genes are TRBV20-1 and TRBJ1-6, with unresolved D. The CDR3 totals 17 residues. Trimming cost V 1 base and J 2 bases, with 15 bases left between them. Germline V gene data show CDR1 as DFQATT and CDR2 as SNEGSKA (reference sequence).

This sequence joins TRBV6-2 or TRBV6-3 and TRBJ2-4; D not certain. CDR3 length: 16 amino acids. Trimming removed 6 bases from V and 7 bases from J, with 22 bases in between. Looked up from germline, CDR1 is MNHEY and CDR2 is SVGEGT. This chain's CDR3 is CASSAIPVPTRNIQYF. In DNA, the CDR3 is TGTGCCAGCAGCGCCATCCCGGTCCCCACGAGGAACATTCAGTACTTC.

The J gene is TRBJ2-1, the V gene TRBV7-2, with a possible D match to TRBD1 (6 bases). V was trimmed by 3 bases and J by 5 bases, leaving 14 bases between them. Germline values: CDR1 SGHTA, CDR2 FQGNSA. This CDR3 comprises 15 residues. The DNA for the CDR3 is TGTGCCAGCAGCTTGGTAACGGGACACCACAATGAGCAGTTCTTC. Translation: CASSLVTGHHNEQFF.

V gene TRBV20-1 combines with J gene TRBJ2-1; TRBD2 matches at 9 bases. CDR1 is DFQATT, CDR2 SNEGSKA, per germline (reference sequence). CDR3 size: 17 residues. V was pared by 8 bases and J by 0 bases, with 14 bases of the junction left unmatched. The CDR3 protein is CSTPGLATDSSYNEQFF. In DNA form, the CDR3 reads TGCAGTACTCCCGGACTAGCGACCGACAGCTCCTACAATGAGCAGTTCTTC.

The V gene is TRBV5-1, the J gene TRBJ2-7; 9 bases match TRBD2. This CDR3 is 15 amino acids long. With V trimmed by 4 bases and J by 2 bases, 7 bases remained unmatched. Germline-derived CDR1 and CDR2 are SGHRS and YFSETQ. CDR3 DNA: TGCGCCAGCAGCCTGGCTAGCGGGACTACCTACGAGCAGTACTTC. It is translated as CASSLASGTTYEQYF.

Regarding this clonotype: One junction end disagrees with the germline gene, perhaps due to a read error. The rearrangement links TRBV27 to TRBJ1-1, with D perhaps TRBD1 (5 bases). CDR1 MNHEY and CDR2 SMNVEV come from the germline V gene (reference sequence). CDR3 length: 15 amino acids. The CDR3 protein is CASSARGVFNTEVFF. The CDR3 DNA reads as TGTGCCAGCAGCGCCCGGGGGGTTTTTAACACTGAAGTTTTCTTT.

The chain links TRBV7-2 to TRBJ1-2; no clear D gene. Germline CDR1 is SGHTA and CDR2 is FQGNSA. V gave up 5 bases and J gave up 7 bases, with 14 bases separating them. This CDR3 is 13 amino acids long. The CDR3 loop is CASSLPSRAGYTF. The CDR3 DNA reads TGTGCCAGCAGCCTCCCGTCAAGGGCTGGCTACACCTTC. The full variable domain, completed using reference TRBV7-2 and TRBJ1-2, is GAGVSQSPSNKVTEKGKDVELRCDPISGHTALYWYRQSLGQGLEFLIYFQGNSAPDKSGLPSDRFSAERTGGSVSTLTIQRTQQEDSAVYLCASSLPSRAGYTFGSGTRLTVV.

In the case of this clonotype: An end of the junction differs from the germline gene, which may be a read error. V usage is TRBV6-2 or TRBV6-3 and J usage is TRBJ1-1, with D unclear. This CDR3 is 11 amino acids long. CDR1 and CDR2 (germline): MNHEY, SVGEGT. This CDR3 is CASRMNTKAFF. Here the CDR3 DNA reads TGTGCCAGCAGAATGAACACTAAAGCTTTCTTT.

The V gene is TRBV7-9, the J gene TRBJ2-7; TRBD2 might be the D (5 bases). Trimming shortened V by 5 bases and J by 1 base, and 18 bases separated the two germline ends. CDR1 and CDR2 from the germline V gene are SEHNR and FQNEAQ (reference sequence). This CDR3 comprises 16 residues. In nucleotides, the CDR3 is TGTGCCAGCAGCCCCCGGGCTAGCTTGAGATCCTACGAGCAGTACTTC. The encoded protein is CASSPRASLRSYEQYF.

The chain carries TRBV7-9 and TRBJ1-2; D might be TRBD1 (5 bases). CDR1 and CDR2 from the germline V gene are SEHNR and FQNEAQ (reference sequence). V gave up 7 bases and J gave up 8 bases, with 20 bases separating them. This CDR3 region has 14 residues. CDR3 region: CASTTGDGAQGYTF. The CDR3 coding sequence is TGTGCCAGCACCACTGGCGATGGGGCTCAGGGCTACACCTTC.

In this sample, this clonotype turned up many times. The chain combines TRBV28 with TRBJ2-3, with unresolved D. The germline gives CDR1 MDHEN, CDR2 SYDVKM. This CDR3 comprises 15 residues. The V end lost 6 bases, the J end lost 5 bases, and 18 bases lay between the germline ends. The CDR3 DNA reads as TGTGCCAGCAGACTCGGACCCTCGGGCATAGATACGCAGTATTTT. This translates into CASRLGPSGIDTQYF.

The gene calls are TRBV4-3 and TRBJ2-7; D possibly corresponds to TRBD1 (6 bases). V lost 0 bases to trimming and J lost 4 bases, with 13 bases between them. Germline CDR1 and CDR2: LGHNA and YSLEER. CDR3 size: 15 residues. The CDR3 DNA sequence: TGCGCCAGCAGCCAAGAAGGCAGGGGAGCGTACGAGCAGTACTTC. Translated, it gives CASSQEGRGAYEQYF.

This clonotype has just one count. A junction boundary mismatches the germline segment, possibly from a read error. The rearrangement joins TRBV19 to TRBJ2-7; either TRBD1 or TRBD2 may supply D (5 bases each). CDR3 length: 14 amino acids. The germline V gene has CDR1 LNHDA and CDR2 SQIVND (reference sequence). The CDR3 nucleotides read TGTGCTAGTAGTGTGGGACCGTCAGCCTACGAGCAGTACTTC. This translates into CASSVGPSAYEQYF.

A remark on this clonotype: It may be a read error: a sequence one base away is much more abundant. The DNA of the CDR3 is TGTGCCAGCAGTCCGCTTGGAATGACTGGAAACACCATATATTTT. Translation gives CASSPLGMTGNTIYF. The chain employs TRBV28 and TRBJ1-3; D remains unclear. CDR1 and CDR2 from the germline V gene are MDHEN and SYDVKM. The CDR3 is 15 amino acids. Deletions cut 5 bases from V and 2 bases from J, with 13 bases between. The full variable domain, completed using reference TRBV28 and TRBJ1-3, is DVKVTQSSRYLVKRTGEKVFLECVQDMDHENMFWYRQDPGLGLRLIYFSYDVKMKEKGDIPEGYSVSREKKERFSLILESASTNQTSMYLCASSPLGMTGNTIYFGEGSWLTVV.

There are a few counts of this clonotype. The J gene is TRBJ2-7, the V gene TRBV4-3; D is unclear. From germline, CDR1 is LGHNA and CDR2 YSLEER. The germline V and J ends were trimmed by 0 bases and 1 base, with 13 bases remaining between them. The CDR3 sequence is 16 residues long. The CDR3 region is CASSQEPAALSYEQYF. The CDR3 region has the DNA TGCGCCAGCAGCCAAGAACCGGCGGCCCTTTCCTACGAGCAGTACTTC.

The chain links TRBV3-1 to TRBJ2-7; unclear D gene. The germline V and J ends were trimmed by 0 bases and 2 bases, with 8 bases remaining between them. Germline V lookup: CDR1 LGHDT, CDR2 YNNKEL (reference sequence). This CDR3 region has 14 residues. CDR3 bases: TGTGCCAGCAGCCAAGATCAGAGAGCCTACGAGCAGTACTTC. As protein: CASSQDQRAYEQYF.

Concerning this clonotype: This may come from a read error, since a much larger clone is one base off. The gene calls are TRBV6-1 and TRBJ2-1; 10 nucleotides line up with TRBD2. Germline CDR1 MNHNS, CDR2 SASEGT. This CDR3 has 14 residues. The CDR3 nucleotides are TGTGCCAGCAGTCCTAGCGGGAGACCCAATAAGCAGTTCTTC. Amino acids: CASSPSGRPNKQFF.

The chain has TRBV20-1 and TRBJ2-7, with D possibly TRBD2 on 7 matching bases. Trimming removed 3 bases at V and 8 bases at J, with 26 bases between. Germline CDR1 and CDR2: DFQATT and SNEGSKA (reference sequence). The CDR3 contains 16 residues. The CDR3 reads CSARVDRYSGIYKQYF. CDR3 bases: TGCAGTGCTAGGGTCGACAGGTACAGCGGGATATACAAGCAGTACTTC.

V usage is TRBV28 and J usage is TRBJ2-7; weak D call: TRBD1 (5 bases). V lost 6 bases, J lost 1 base, and 16 bases lay in between. The CDR3 loop spans 15 amino acids. CDR1 and CDR2 from the germline V gene are MDHEN and SYDVKM. The CDR3 here is CASRQDLVSSYEQYF. Here the CDR3 DNA reads TGTGCCAGCAGACAGGACCTCGTGTCGTCCTACGAGCAGTACTTC. Based on the CDR3 plus reference TRBV28 and TRBJ2-7, the full variable domain is DVKVTQSSRYLVKRTGEKVFLECVQDMDHENMFWYRQDPGLGLRLIYFSYDVKMKEKGDIPEGYSVSREKKERFSLILESASTNQTSMYLCASRQDLVSSYEQYFGPGTRLTVT.

In the case of this clonotype: Relative to the germline gene, one junction end is altered; a read error may explain this. The chain recombines TRBV18 with TRBJ1-1; D is possibly TRBD1 (5 bases). There are 14 residues in the CDR3. Germline lookup yields CDR1 KGHSH and CDR2 LQKENI. The CDR3 DNA reads as TGTGCCAGCTCACCAAGGACAATGAACACTCAAGCTTTCTTT. Its translation: CASSPRTMNTQAFF.

The chain joins TRBV6-6 to TRBJ1-1, with D possibly matching TRBD1 (6 bases). The CDR3 extends over 16 amino acids. Trimming took off 4 bases at V and 0 bases at J, with 15 bases between the two ends. Per germline, CDR1 MNHNY and CDR2 SVGAGI (reference sequence). The CDR3 here is CASSCYYRALNTEAFF. The CDR3 DNA reads as TGTGCCAGCAGTTGCTACTACAGGGCCTTGAACACTGAAGCTTTCTTT.

Concerning this clonotype itself: A much larger clone lies one base from this, so it may be a read error. CDR3 region: CASSLLEPSFGRDTQYF. The CDR3, as DNA: TGTGCCAGCAGTCTCCTAGAGCCCTCCTTCGGAAGAGATACGCAGTATTTT. The chain combines TRBV27 with TRBJ2-3, with D uncertain. Per the germline V gene, CDR1 is MNHEY and CDR2 is SMNVEV (reference sequence). This CDR3 spans 17 amino acids. Deletions cut 5 bases from V and 5 bases from J, with 23 bases between.

The J gene is TRBJ1-2, the V gene TRBV27; D not certain. The CDR3 covers 13 residues. Germline-derived CDR1 and CDR2 are MNHEY and SMNVEV (reference sequence). V gave up 0 bases and J gave up 8 bases, with 10 bases separating them. This chain's CDR3 is CASSLSLDRGYTF. The DNA of the CDR3 is TGTGCCAGCAGTTTATCTTTGGATAGGGGCTACACCTTC.

This clonotype has just one count. The rearrangement joins TRBV6-2 or TRBV6-3 to TRBJ1-1; possible D gene TRBD1, 5 bases. The CDR3 sequence is 16 residues long. Germline V CDR1 and CDR2: MNHEY, SVGEGT. Trimming removed 2 bases at V and 3 bases at J, with 16 bases between. CDR3 DNA: TGTGCCAGCAGTTACGGGACGAGACTTAGGGACACTGAAGCTTTCTTT. Translation: CASSYGTRLRDTEAFF.

This clonotype was counted once. One junction end disagrees with the germline gene, perhaps due to a read error. This rearrangement joins TRBV4-2 to TRBJ2-1; D perhaps matches TRBD1 (5 bases). CDR1 LGHNA and CDR2 YNFKEQ come from the germline V gene. This CDR3 has 17 residues. Here the CDR3 reads CASSQVAQGPLKHEEFF. The CDR3 coding sequence is TGTGCCAGCAGCCAAGTGGCTCAGGGCCCCCTAAAACATGAGGAGTTCTTC.

The gene calls are TRBV7-2 and TRBJ2-2; D unresolved. This CDR3 has 14 residues. Deletions cut 8 bases from V and 1 base from J, with 11 bases between. CDR1 and CDR2 from the germline V gene are SGHTA and FQGNSA. CDR3 DNA: TGTGCCAGCCAACTCGGAGTGAACACCGGGGAGCTGTTTTTT. Translation gives CASQLGVNTGELFF.

This clonotype has ten or more counts. The chain's CDR3 is CSAQRRGRGDGYTF. Here the CDR3 DNA reads TGCAGTGCGCAGAGACGGGGCAGGGGTGATGGCTACACCTTC. This chain connects TRBV20-1 to TRBJ1-2, with a tentative D call TRBD1 (6 bases). Germline values: CDR1 DFQATT, CDR2 SNEGSKA (reference sequence). V lost 6 bases and J 6 bases, leaving 20 bases between the germline ends. The CDR3 spans 14 residues.

This clonotype showed up just a few times. J is TRBJ2-1 and V is TRBV10-3; TRBD2 aligns across 12 bases. Germline V CDR1 and CDR2: ENHRY, SYGVKD. The ends lost 2 bases at V and 7 bases at J; junction bases unmatched: 6. The CDR3 spans 16 residues. In nucleotides, the CDR3 is TGTGCCATCAGTGAGACTAGCGGGAGGTCGGAAAATGAGCAGTTCTTC. This sequence encodes CAISETSGRSENEQFF.

Concerning this clonotype: The final CDR3 position lacks the conserved phenylalanine or tryptophan, pointing to a likely read error. Because the CDR3's place on the DNA is in doubt, the DNA is left out and the CDR3 is given as listed by TCRdb. The J gene is TRBJ2-4, the V gene TRBV12-3 or TRBV12-4; the table's TRBD1 call for D was not verified on the DNA. The CDR3 has 14 amino acids, counting both end residues. Here the CDR3 reads CASSTHRAKNIWYI.

Note on this clonotype: A read error may account for a junction end that differs from germline. This chain uses TRBV6-5 with TRBJ2-7; TRBD1 might be the D (6 bases). Per germline, CDR1 MNHEY and CDR2 SVGAGI. The CDR3 consists of 13 residues. The CDR3 protein is CATSTQGGYEQYF. CDR3 nucleotides: TGTGCCACCAGTACTCAAGGGGGCTACGAGCAGTACTTC.